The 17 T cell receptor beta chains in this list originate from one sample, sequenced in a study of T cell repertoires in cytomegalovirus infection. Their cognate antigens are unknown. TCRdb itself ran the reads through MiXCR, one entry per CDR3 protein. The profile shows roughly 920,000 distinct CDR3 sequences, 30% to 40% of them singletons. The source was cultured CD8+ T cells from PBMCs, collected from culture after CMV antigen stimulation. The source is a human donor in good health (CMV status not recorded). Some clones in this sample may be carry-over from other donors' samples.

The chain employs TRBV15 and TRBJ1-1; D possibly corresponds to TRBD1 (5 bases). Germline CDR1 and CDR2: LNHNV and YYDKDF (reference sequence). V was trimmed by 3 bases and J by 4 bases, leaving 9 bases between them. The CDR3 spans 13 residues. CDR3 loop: CATSRSGITEAFF. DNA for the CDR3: TGTGCCACCAGCAGGTCAGGGATCACTGAAGCTTTCTTT.

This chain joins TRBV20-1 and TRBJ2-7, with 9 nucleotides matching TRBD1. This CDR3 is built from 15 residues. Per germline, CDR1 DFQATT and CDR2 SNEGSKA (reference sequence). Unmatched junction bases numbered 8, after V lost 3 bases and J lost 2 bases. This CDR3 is CSARGGDRATYEQYV. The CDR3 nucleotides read TGCAGTGCTAGGGGGGGGGACAGGGCAACCTACGAGCAGTACGTC.

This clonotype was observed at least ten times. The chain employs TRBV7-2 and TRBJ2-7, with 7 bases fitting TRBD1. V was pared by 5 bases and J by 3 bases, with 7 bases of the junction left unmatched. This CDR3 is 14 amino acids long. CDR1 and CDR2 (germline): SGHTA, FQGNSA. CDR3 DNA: TGTGCCAGCAGCCCTAGTAGGGGGCACTACGAGCAGTACGTC. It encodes CASSPSRGHYEQYV.

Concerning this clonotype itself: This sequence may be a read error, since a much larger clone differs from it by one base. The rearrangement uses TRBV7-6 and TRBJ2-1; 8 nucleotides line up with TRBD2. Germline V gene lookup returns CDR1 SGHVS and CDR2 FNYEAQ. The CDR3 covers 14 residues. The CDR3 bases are TGTGTCAGCAGCTTACGGACTAGCAGCCGGGAGCAGTTCTTC. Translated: CVSSLRTSSREQFF.

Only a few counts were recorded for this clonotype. DNA for the CDR3: TGCAGCGTTGAAGAAGGCAGGAACCCCTACGAGCAGTACTTC. It encodes CSVEEGRNPYEQYF. V is TRBV29-1 and J is TRBJ2-7; D gene ambiguous. The CDR3 is made up of 14 amino acids. Germline loops: CDR1 SQVTM, CDR2 ANQGSEA. Trimming removed 0 bases at V and 2 bases at J, with 11 bases between.

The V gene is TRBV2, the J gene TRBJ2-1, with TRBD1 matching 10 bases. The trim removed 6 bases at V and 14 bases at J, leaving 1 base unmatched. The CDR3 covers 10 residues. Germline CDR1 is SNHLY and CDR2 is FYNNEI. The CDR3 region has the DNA TGTGCCAGCAGAGGGACAGGGGAGTTCTTC. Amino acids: CASRGTGEFF.

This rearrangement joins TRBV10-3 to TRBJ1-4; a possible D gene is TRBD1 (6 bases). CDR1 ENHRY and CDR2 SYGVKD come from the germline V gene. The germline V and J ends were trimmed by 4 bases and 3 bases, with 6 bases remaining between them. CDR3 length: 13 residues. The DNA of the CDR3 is TGTGCCATCAGTGGACAGGCTAATGAAAAACTGTTTTTT. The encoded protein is CAISGQANEKLFF.

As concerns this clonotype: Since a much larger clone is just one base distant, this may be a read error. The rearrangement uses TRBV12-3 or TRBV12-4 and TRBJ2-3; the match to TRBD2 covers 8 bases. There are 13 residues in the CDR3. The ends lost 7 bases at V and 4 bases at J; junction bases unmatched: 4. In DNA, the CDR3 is TGTGCCAGCACCCAGACTAGCGCAGATACGCAGTATTTT. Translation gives CASTQTSADTQYF.

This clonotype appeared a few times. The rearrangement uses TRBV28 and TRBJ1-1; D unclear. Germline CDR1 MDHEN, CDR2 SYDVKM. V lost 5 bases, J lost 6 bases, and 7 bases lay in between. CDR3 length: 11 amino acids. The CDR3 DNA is TGTGCCAGCAGTAGGTCGGCTGAAGCTTTCTTT. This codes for CASSRSAEAFF. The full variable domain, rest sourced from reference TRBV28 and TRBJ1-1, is DVKVTQSSRYLVKRTGEKVFLECVQDMDHENMFWYRQDPGLGLRLIYFSYDVKMKEKGDIPEGYSVSREKKERFSLILESASTNQTSMYLCASSRSAEAFFGQGTRLTVV.

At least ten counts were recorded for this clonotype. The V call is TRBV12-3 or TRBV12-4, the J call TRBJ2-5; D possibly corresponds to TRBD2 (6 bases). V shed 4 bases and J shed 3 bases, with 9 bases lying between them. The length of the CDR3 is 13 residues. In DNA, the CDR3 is TGTGCCAGCAGTTACGGGGGAGAAGAGACCCAGTACTTC. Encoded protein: CASSYGGEETQYF.

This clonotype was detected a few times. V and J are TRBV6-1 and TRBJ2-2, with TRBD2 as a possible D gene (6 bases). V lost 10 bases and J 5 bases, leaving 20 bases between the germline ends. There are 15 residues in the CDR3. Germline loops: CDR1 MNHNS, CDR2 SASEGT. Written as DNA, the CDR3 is TGTGCCACCACCCGGAGGCGGGGAGGAACCGGGGAGCTGTTTTTT. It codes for CATTRRRGGTGELFF.

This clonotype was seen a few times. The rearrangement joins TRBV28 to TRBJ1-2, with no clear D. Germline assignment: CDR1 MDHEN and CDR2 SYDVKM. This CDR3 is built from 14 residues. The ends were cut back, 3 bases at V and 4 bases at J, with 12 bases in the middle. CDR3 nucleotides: TGTGCCAGCAGTTTGAGAACAGACGTCTATGGCTACACCTTC. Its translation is CASSLRTDVYGYTF.

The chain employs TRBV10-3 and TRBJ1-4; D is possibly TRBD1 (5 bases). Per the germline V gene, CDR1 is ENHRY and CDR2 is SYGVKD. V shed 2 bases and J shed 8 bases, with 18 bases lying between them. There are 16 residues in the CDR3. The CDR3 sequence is CAISERGMQGGEKLFF. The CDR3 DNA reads TGTGCCATCAGTGAGCGAGGGATGCAGGGAGGGGAAAAACTGTTTTTT.

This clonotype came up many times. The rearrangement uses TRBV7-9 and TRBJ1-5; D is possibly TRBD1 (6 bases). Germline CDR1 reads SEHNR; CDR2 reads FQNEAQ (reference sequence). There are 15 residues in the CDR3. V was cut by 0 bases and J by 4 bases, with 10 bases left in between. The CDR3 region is CASSLAGGWNQPQHF. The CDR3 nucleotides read TGTGCCAGCAGCTTAGCAGGGGGATGGAATCAGCCCCAGCATTTT.

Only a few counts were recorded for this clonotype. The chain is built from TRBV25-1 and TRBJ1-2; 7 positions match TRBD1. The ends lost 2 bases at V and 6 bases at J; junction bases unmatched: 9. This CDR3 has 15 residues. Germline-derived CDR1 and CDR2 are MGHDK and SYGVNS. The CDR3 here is CASSELSDRSDGYTF. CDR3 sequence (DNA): TGTGCCAGCAGTGAACTTTCGGACAGGTCGGATGGCTACACCTTC.

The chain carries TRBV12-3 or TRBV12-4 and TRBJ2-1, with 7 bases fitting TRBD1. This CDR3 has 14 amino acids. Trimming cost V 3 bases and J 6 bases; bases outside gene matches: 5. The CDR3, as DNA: TGTGCCAGCAGTTTGACAGGGTACATCAATGAGCAGTTCTTC. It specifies CASSLTGYINEQFF.

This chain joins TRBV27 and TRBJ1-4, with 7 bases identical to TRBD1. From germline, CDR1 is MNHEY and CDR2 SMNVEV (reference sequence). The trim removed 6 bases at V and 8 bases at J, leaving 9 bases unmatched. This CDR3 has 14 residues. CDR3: CASSSDRVSEKLFF. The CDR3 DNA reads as TGTGCCAGCAGCTCCGACAGGGTGTCCGAAAAACTGTTTTTT.